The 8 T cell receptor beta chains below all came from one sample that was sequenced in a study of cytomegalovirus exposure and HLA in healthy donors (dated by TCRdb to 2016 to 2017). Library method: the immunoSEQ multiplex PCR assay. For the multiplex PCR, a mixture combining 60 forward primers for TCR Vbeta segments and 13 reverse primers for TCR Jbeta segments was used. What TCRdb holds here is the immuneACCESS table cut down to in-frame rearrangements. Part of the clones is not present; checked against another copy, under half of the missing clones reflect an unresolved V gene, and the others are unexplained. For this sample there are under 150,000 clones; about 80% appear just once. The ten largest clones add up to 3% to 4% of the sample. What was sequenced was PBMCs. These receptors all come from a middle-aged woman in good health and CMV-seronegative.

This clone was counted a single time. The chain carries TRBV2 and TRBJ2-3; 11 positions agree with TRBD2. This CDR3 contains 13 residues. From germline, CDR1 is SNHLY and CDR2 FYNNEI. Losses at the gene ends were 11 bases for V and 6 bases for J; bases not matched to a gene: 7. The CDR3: CAGSGGATDTQYF. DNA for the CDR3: TGTGCCGGTAGCGGGGGGGCGACGGATACGCAGTATTTT.

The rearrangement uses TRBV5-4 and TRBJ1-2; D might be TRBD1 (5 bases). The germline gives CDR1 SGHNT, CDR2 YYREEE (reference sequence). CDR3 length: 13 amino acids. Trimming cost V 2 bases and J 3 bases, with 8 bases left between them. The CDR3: CASSFGGDYGYTF. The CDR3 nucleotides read TGTGCCAGCAGCTTTGGAGGGGACTATGGCTACACCTTC.

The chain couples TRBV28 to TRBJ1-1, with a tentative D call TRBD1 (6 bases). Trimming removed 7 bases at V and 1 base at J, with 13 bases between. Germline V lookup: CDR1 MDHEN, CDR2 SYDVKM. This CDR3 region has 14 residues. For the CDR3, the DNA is TGTGCCAGCAAGCTTCAACAGGGGAACACTGAAGCTTTCTTT. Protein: CASKLQQGNTEAFF.

CDR3 DNA: TGTGCCAGCAGTCCCCTCAGGCAGCCCCAGCATTTT. This codes for CASSPLRQPQHF. The rearrangement uses TRBV28 and TRBJ1-5; D unresolved. The V end lost 5 bases, the J end lost 7 bases, and 9 bases lay between the germline ends. The CDR3 sequence is 12 residues long. The V gene's germline CDR1 is MDHEN and CDR2 SYDVKM.

DNA for the CDR3: TGTGCCACCAGCAGGGAGAGGGGGATGGGTGGCTACACCTTC. Translation: CATSRERGMGGYTF. This rearrangement joins TRBV15 to TRBJ1-2, with a weak D call TRBD1 (6 bases). The CDR3 has 14 amino acids. Germline lookup yields CDR1 LNHNV and CDR2 YYDKDF (reference sequence). Trimming stripped 3 bases from V and 7 bases from J, with 15 bases between.

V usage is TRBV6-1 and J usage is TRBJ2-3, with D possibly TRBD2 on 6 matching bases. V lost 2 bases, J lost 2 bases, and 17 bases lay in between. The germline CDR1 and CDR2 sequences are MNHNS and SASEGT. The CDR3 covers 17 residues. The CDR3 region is CASSETTTAGFTDTQYF. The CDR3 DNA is TGTGCCAGCAGTGAAACTACGACGGCGGGATTCACAGATACGCAGTATTTT.

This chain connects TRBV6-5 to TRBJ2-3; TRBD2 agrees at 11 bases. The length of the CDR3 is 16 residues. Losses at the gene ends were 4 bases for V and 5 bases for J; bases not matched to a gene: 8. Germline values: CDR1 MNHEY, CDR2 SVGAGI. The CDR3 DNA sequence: TGTGCCAGCAGTTTCCTAGCGGGGGGCCTGGAAGATACGCAGTATTTT. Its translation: CASSFLAGGLEDTQYF.

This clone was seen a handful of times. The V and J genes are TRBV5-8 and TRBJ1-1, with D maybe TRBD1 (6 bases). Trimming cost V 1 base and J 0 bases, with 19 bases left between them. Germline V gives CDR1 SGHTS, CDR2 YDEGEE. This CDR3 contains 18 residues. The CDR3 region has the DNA TGTGCCAGCAGCTTGAGGCAAACTACAGGGCGCATGAACACTGAAGCTTTCTTT. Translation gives CASSLRQTTGRMNTEAFF. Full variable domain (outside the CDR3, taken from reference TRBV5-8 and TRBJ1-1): EAGVTQSPTHLIKTRGQQATLRCSPISGHTSVYWYQQALGLGLQFLLWYDEGEERNRGNFPPRFSGRQFPNYSSELNVNALELEDSALYLCASSLRQTTGRMNTEAFFGQGTRLTVV.